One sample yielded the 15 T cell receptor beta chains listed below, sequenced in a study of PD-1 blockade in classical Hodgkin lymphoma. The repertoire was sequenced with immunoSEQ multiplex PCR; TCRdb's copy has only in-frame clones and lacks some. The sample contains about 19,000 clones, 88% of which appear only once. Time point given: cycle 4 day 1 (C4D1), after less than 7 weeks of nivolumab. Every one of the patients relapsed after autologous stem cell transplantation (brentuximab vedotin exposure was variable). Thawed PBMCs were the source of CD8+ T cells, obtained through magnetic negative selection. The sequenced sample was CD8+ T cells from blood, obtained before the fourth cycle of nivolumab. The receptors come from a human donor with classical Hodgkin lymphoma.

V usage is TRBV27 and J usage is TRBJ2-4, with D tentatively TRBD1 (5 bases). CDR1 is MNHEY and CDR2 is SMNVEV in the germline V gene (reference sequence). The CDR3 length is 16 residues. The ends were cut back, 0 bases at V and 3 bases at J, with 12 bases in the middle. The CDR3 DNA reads TGTGCCAGCAGTTTATCCCAGGGTGAGGTCAAAAACATTCAGTACTTC. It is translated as CASSLSQGEVKNIQYF.

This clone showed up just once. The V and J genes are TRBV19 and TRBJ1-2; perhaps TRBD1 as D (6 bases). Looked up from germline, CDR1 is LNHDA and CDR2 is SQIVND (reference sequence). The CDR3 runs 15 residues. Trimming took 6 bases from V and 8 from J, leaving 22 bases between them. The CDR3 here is CASSPRQEGIGGYTF. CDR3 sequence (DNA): TGTGCCAGTAGCCCACGACAGGAAGGGATAGGCGGCTACACCTTC.

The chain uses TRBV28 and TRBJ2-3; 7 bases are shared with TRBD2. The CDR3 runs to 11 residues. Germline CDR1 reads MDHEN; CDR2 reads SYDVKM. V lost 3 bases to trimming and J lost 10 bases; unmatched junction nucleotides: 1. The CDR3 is CASSFAGAQYF. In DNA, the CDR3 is TGTGCCAGCAGTTTCGCGGGAGCGCAGTATTTT.

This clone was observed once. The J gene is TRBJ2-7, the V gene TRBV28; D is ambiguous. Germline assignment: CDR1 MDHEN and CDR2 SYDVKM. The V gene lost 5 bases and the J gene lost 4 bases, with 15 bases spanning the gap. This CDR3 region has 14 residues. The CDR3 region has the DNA TGTGCCAGCAGTCCGCTAAGGGTTGCGTACGAGCAGTACTTC. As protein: CASSPLRVAYEQYF.

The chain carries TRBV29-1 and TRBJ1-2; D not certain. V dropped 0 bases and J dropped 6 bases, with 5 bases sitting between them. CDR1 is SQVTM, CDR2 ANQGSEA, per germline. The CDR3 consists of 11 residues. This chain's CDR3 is CSVEDRDGYTF. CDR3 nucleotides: TGCAGCGTTGAAGATCGGGATGGCTACACCTTC.

Written as DNA, the CDR3 is TGTGCCAGCCAAAGAGCGAACACTGAAGCTTTCTTT. This encodes CASQRANTEAFF. The rearrangement uses TRBV2 and TRBJ1-1, with D unresolved. CDR3 size: 12 residues. The germline CDR1 and CDR2 sequences are SNHLY and FYNNEI. V lost 8 bases and J lost 1, with 8 bases in between. The full variable domain, completed using reference TRBV2 and TRBJ1-1, is EPEVTQTPSHQVTQMGQEVILRCVPISNHLYFYWYRQILGQKVEFLVSFYNNEISEKSEIFDDQFSVERPDGSNFTLKIRSTKLEDSAMYFCASQRANTEAFFGQGTRLTVV.

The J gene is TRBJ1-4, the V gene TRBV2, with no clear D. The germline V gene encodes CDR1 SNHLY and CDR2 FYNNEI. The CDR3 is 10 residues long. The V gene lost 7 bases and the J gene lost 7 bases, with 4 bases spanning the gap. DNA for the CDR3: TGTGCCAGCAAGGGTGAAAAACTGTTTTTT. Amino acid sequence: CASKGEKLFF. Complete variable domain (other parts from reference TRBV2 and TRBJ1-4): EPEVTQTPSHQVTQMGQEVILRCVPISNHLYFYWYRQILGQKVEFLVSFYNNEISEKSEIFDDQFSVERPDGSNFTLKIRSTKLEDSAMYFCASKGEKLFFGSGTQLSVL.

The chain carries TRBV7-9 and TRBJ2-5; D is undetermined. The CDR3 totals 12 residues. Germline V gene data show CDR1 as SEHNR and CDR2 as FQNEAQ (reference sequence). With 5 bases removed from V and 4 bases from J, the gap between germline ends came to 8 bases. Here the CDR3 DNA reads TGTGCCAGCAGCCACACACGAGAGACCCAGTACTTC. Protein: CASSHTRETQYF.

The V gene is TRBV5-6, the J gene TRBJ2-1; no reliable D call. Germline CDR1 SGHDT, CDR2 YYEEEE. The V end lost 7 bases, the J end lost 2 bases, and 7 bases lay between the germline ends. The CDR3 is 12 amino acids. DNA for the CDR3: TGTGCCAGCGGAACCCCCTACAATGAGCAGTTCTTC. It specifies CASGTPYNEQFF.

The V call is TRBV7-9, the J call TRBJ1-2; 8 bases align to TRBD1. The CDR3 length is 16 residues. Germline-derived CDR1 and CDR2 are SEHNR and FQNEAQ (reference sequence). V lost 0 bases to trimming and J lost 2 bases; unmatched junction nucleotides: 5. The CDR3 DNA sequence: TGTGCCAGCAGCTTAGCTGGGACAGGAAGGAACTATGGCTACACCTTC. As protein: CASSLAGTGRNYGYTF. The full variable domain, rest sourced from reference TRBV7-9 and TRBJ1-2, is DTGVSQNPRHKITKRGQNVTFRCDPISEHNRLYWYRQTLGQGPEFLTYFQNEAQLEKSRLLSDRFSAERPKGSFSTLEIQRTEQGDSAMYLCASSLAGTGRNYGYTFGSGTRLTVV.

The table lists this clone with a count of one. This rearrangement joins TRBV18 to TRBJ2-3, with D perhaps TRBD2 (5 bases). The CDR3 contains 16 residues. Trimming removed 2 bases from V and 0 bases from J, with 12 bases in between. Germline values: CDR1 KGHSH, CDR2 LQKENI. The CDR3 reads CASSPTLDASTDTQYF. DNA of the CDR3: TGTGCCAGCTCACCAACACTAGACGCAAGCACAGATACGCAGTATTTT.

DNA of the CDR3: TGTGCCAGCAGCTTAGGGACAGGGCTTACCTACGAGCAGTACTTC. Protein: CASSLGTGLTYEQYF. This chain uses TRBV7-6 with TRBJ2-7; 8 nucleotides line up with TRBD1. Germline assignment: CDR1 SGHVS and CDR2 FNYEAQ. The ends lost 1 base at V and 2 bases at J; junction bases unmatched: 4. This CDR3 has 15 amino acids.

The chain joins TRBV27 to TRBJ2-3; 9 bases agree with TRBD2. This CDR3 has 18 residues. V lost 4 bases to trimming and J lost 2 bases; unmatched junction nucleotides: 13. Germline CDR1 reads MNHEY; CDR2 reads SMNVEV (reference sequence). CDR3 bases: TGTGCCAGCAGTTCCCACCCCTGGCTAGCGGGACACACAGATACGCAGTATTTT. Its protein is CASSSHPWLAGHTDTQYF.

This CDR3 reads CASSPLAGAAYEQYF. DNA for the CDR3: TGTGCCAGCAGCCCACTAGCAGGGGCGGCTTACGAGCAGTACTTC. The chain joins TRBV7-6 to TRBJ2-7; D possibly matches TRBD1 or TRBD2 (6 bases each). V shed 5 bases and J shed 4 bases, with 18 bases lying between them. There are 15 residues in the CDR3. Germline V gene lookup returns CDR1 SGHVS and CDR2 FNYEAQ.

CDR3: CASSQGGGSLFEADTQYF. CDR3 coding DNA: TGTGCCAGCAGCCAAGGAGGCGGGAGCCTATTCGAGGCAGATACGCAGTATTTT. The chain couples TRBV4-2 to TRBJ2-3; 7 bases fit TRBD2. With V trimmed by 1 base and J by 4 bases, 14 bases remained unmatched. The length of the CDR3 is 18 residues. The germline V gene has CDR1 LGHNA and CDR2 YNFKEQ.